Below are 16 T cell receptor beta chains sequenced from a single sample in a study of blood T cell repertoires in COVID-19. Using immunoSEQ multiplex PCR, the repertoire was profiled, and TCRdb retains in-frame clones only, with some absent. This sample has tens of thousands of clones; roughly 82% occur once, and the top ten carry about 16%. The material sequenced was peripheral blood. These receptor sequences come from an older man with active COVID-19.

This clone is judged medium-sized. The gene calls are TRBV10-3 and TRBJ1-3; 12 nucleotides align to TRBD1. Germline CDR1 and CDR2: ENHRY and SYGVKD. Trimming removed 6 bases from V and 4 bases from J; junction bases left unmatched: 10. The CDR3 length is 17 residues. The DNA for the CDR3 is TGTGCCATCAGGCCGGGACAGGGGGCTTCGTGGGGAAACACCATATATTTT. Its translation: CAIRPGQGASWGNTIYF.

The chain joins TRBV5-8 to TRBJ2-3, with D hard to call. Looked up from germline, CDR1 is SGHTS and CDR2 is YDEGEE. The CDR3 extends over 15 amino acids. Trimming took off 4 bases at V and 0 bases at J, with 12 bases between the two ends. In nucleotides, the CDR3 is TGTGCCAGCAGCCCTAGAGGATCTAGCACAGATACGCAGTATTTT. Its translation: CASSPRGSSTDTQYF.

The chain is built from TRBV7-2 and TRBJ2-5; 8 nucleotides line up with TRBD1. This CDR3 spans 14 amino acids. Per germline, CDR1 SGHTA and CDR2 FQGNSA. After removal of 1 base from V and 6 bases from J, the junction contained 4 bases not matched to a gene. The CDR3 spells CASSLGTGKKTQYF. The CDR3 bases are TGTGCCAGCAGCTTAGGGACAGGGAAGAAGACCCAGTACTTC. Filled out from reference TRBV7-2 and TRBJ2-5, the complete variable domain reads GAGVSQSPSNKVTEKGKDVELRCDPISGHTALYWYRQSLGQGLEFLIYFQGNSAPDKSGLPSDRFSAERTGGSVSTLTIQRTQQEDSAVYLCASSLGTGKKTQYFGPGTRLLVL.

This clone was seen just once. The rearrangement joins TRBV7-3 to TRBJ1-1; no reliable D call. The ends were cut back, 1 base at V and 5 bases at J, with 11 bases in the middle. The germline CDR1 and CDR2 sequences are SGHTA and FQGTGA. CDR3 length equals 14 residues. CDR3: CASSLNAGRTEAFF. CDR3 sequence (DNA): TGTGCCAGCAGCTTAAACGCGGGGAGGACTGAAGCTTTCTTT.

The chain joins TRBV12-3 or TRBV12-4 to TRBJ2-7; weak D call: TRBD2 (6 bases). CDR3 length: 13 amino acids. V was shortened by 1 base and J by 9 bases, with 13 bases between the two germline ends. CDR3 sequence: CASSLVGGVGQYF. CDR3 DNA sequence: TGTGCCAGCAGTTTAGTGGGGGGAGTGGGGCAGTACTTC.

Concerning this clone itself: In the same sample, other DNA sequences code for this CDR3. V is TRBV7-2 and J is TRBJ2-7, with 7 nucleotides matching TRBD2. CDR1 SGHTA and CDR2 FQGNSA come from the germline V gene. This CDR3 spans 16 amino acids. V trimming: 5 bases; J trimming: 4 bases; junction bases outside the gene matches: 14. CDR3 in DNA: TGTGCCAGCAGCCCCCCGGGGGGTGGGGGGGTTTACGAGCAGTACTTC. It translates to CASSPPGGGGVYEQYF. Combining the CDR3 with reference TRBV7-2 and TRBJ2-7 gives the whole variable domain GAGVSQSPSNKVTEKGKDVELRCDPISGHTALYWYRQSLGQGLEFLIYFQGNSAPDKSGLPSDRFSAERTGGSVSTLTIQRTQQEDSAVYLCASSPPGGGGVYEQYFGPGTRLTVT.

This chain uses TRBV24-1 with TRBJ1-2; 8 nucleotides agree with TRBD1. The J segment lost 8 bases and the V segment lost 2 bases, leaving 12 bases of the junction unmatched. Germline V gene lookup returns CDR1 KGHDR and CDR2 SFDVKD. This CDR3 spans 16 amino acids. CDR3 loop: CATSDSRQGSVGGYTF. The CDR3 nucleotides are TGTGCCACCAGTGATTCCCGACAGGGGAGTGTGGGAGGCTACACCTTC.

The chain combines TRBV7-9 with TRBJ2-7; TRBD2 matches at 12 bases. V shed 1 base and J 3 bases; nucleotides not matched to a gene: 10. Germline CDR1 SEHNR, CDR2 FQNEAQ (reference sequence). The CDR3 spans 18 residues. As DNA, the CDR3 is TGTGCCAGCAGCTTAGAGACTAGCGGGAGTTTTTATGGCTACGAGCAGTACTTC. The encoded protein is CASSLETSGSFYGYEQYF.

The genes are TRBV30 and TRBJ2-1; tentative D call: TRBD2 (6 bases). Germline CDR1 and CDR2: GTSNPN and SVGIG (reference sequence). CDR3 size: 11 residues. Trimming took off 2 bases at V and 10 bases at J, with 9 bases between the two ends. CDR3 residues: CAWSPEGEQFF. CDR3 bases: TGTGCCTGGAGTCCGGAGGGAGAGCAGTTCTTC.

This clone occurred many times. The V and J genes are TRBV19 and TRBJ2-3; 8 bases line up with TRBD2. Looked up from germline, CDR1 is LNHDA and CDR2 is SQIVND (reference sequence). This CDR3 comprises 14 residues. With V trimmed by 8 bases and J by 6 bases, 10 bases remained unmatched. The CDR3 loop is CASQRRGAGDTQYF. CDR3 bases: TGTGCCAGTCAGAGGCGGGGGGCGGGCGATACGCAGTATTTT.

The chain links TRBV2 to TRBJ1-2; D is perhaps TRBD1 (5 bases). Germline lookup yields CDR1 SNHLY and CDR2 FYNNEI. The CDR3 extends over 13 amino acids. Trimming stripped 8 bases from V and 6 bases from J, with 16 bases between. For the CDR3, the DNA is TGTGCCAGCTTGGGGGGGGGTACGAATGGCTACACCTTC. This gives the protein CASLGGGTNGYTF. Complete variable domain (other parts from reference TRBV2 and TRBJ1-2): EPEVTQTPSHQVTQMGQEVILRCVPISNHLYFYWYRQILGQKVEFLVSFYNNEISEKSEIFDDQFSVERPDGSNFTLKIRSTKLEDSAMYFCASLGGGTNGYTFGSGTRLTVV.

The CDR3, as DNA: TGTGCCAGCAGCGCGGGGGGGGGTGCAACTAATGAAAAACTGTTTTTT. This gives the protein CASSAGGGATNEKLFF. The chain couples TRBV5-8 to TRBJ1-4, with D perhaps matching TRBD1 (5 bases). The CDR3 runs 16 residues. V lost 4 bases, J lost 0 bases, and 13 bases lay in between. Germline CDR1 reads SGHTS; CDR2 reads YDEGEE.

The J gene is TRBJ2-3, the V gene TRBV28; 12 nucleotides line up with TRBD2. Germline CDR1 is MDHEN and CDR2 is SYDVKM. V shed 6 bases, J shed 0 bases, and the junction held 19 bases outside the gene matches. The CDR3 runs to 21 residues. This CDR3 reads CASSIINRRRTSGESTDTQYF. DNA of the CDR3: TGTGCCAGCAGCATAATTAACCGGAGGAGGACTAGCGGGGAAAGCACAGATACGCAGTATTTT.

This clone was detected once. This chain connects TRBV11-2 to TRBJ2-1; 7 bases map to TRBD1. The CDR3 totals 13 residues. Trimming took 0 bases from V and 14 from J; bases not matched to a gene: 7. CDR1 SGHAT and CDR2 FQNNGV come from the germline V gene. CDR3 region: CASSLDPGQIEFF. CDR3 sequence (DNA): TGTGCCAGCAGCTTAGACCCGGGACAGATCGAGTTCTTC.

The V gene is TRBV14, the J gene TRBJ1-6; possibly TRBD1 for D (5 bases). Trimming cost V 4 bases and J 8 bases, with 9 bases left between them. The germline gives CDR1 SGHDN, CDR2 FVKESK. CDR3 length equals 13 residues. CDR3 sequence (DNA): TGTGCCAGCAGCCCAGGGAGGCATTCACCCCTCCACTTT. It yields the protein CASSPGRHSPLHF.

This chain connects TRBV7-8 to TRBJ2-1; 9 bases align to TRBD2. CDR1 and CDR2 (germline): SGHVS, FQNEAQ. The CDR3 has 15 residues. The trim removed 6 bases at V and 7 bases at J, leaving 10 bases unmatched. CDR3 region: CASRAGLAGYNEQFF. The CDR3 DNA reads TGTGCCAGCAGAGCTGGCCTAGCGGGATATAATGAGCAGTTCTTC.